This entry features one TCR beta chain sequence. The antigen it recognizes is unknown. No base quality values were provided; no much bigger clone lies one nucleotide off. The library relied on PCR. The data were produced on an Illumina iSeq 100. In the source study's methods: Non-productive sequences were removed, and CDR3s not starting with C, not ending with F or W, or shorter than 7 amino acids were discarded. CDR3 homology was assessed with Levenshtein distances (stringdist) and unrooted phylogenetic trees (ape) in R version 3.6.1. Using fastp trimming at Q25 and MiXCR clonotype assembly, TCRdb reanalyzed the public sequencing data and kept in-frame beta chains. Identical CDR3 protein sequences are pooled into one entry, listed with their most common genes and DNA. The V and J calls, along with clone size, are taken from TCRdb and not from the paper's own processing. The sample includes some 29,000 distinct CDR3 sequences, with about 54% observed a single time. Jointly, the top ten make up more than 5.5% of the sample.

Sequences DFQATT (CDR1) and SNEGSKA (CDR2) are obtained from the germline V gene (reference sequence). Spanning cysteine to phenylalanine, the CDR3 consists of 15 amino acids. The only DNA kept is the CDR3, 45 bases in frame from the first base. The time point label on this specimen signifies: late sampling 161 to 241 days after vaccination in three convalescent patients. The convalescent patients' positive SARS-CoV-2 PCR tests fell between March and December 2020, which was before the Alpha, Beta and Delta variants emerged in the United States. Ficoll-Paque Plus gradient centrifugation was used to isolate PBMCs from whole blood, and the isolated PBMCs were then either used fresh or cryopreserved at -140C. This specimen belongs to a study of vaccination and CD4 T cells after COVID-19 (dated by TCRdb to 2021 to 2024). Describing the broader study: Convalescent patients had a positive SARS-CoV-2 result on nasal swab PCR, and of these patients, some ten had mild disease and one had severe disease. In the convalescent cohort there were six males and four females, among whom were two Hispanic individuals, seven Caucasians, two Asians and one multiracial person. Participants received two doses of either the Pfizer-BioNTech BNT162b2 vaccine (n=8) or the Moderna mRNA-1273 vaccine (n=2). Post-COVID blood samples from convalescent patients were collected a median of roughly 100 days after diagnosis, with a range of 35 to 161 days. The time from the second vaccine dose to post-vaccine blood sampling had a median of roughly 70 days and ranged from roughly 13 to 241 days. A few convalescent patients gave samples both early after vaccination (day 14) and late after vaccination (days 161 to 241). The spike-specific CD4+ TCR repertoire was compared before and after mRNA vaccination in around ten COVID-19 convalescent patients and a handful of infection-naive healthy vaccine recipients. General findings and caveats noted by the study authors: In convalescent patients, a median 86.3% of post-vaccine SARS-CoV-2-reactive clones were detected only after vaccination, and vaccine-specific priming was suggested by this finding. The study included relatively few convalescent patients and did not analyze early timepoints after natural infection. The median count of SARS-CoV-2-reactive clonotypes went up from approximately 20 after infection to roughly 38 after vaccination, although the change was not significant. Of the vaccine-specific clones found in convalescent patients, nearly all (304 of 307) were mono-reactive for SARS-CoV-2 spike instead of being cross-reactive with common cold coronaviruses.

This TCR was recovered from a human donor who had recovered from COVID-19. Here the sequenced sample was CD4+ T cells from blood, taken about 7 months after SARS-CoV-2 vaccination. The receptor chain draws on TRBV20-1 and TRBJ2-7; the D call could be TRBD1 or TRBD2, with each sharing 6 bases. The J call may be in error: the DNA end matches TRBJ2-5 better. In nucleotide form, the sequence is TGCAGTGCTAGAGATGATCAGGGGACTCAAGAGACCCAGTACTTC. Its coded protein is CSARDDQGTQETQYF.